The source of this T cell receptor beta chain is a study of Ad26.COV2.S vaccination and SARS-CoV-2 variants. The overall study: Vaccine-arm donor from the placebo-controlled COV1001 Ad26.COV2.S trial. Findings of the study overall: The breadth of spike-specific CD8+ and CD4+ T cell responses after vaccination was reportedly substantial.

The data were produced by immunoSEQ multiplex PCR, yet TCRdb's version contains in-frame clones alone and is incomplete. The profile shows roughly 350,000 clones, around nine tenths of them singletons. Germline loops: CDR1 MGHRA, CDR2 YSYEKL. The V end was cut by 4 bases, the J end by 0 bases, with 5 bases between. This CDR3 has 13 amino acids. The sample's treatment: some 19 received Ad26.COV2.S at low or high dose, single or two shots; roughly five received placebo; per-sample allocation not given. Sampling happened 63 days after the first vaccine or placebo injection. Based in Boston, the donor was an adult of 18-55 years. A remark on this clone: Its antigen is not known.

The sequence came from a person aged 18 to 59 who received the Ad26.COV2.S COVID-19 vaccine or a placebo. The rearrangement uses TRBV4-1 and TRBJ2-3, with D hard to call. The input for sequencing was peripheral blood, taken in a trial of Ad26.COV2.S vaccine versus placebo. In DNA form, the CDR3 reads TGCGCCAGCAGCCGCCGTAGCACAGATACGCAGTATTTT. It codes for CASSRRSTDTQYF.